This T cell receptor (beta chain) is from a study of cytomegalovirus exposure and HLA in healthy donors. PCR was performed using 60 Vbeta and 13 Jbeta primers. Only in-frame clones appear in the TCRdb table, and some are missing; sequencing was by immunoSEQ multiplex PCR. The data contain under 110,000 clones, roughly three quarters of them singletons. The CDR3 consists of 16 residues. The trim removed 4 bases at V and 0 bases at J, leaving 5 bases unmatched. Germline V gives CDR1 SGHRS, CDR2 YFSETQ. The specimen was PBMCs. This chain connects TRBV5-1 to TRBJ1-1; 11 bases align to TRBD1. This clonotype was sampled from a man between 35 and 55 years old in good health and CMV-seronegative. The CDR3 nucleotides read TGCGCCAGCAGCCTGGGACAGGGGGTCATGAACACTGAAGCTTTCTTT. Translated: CASSLGQGVMNTEAFF.